The sequence of this TCR beta chain was determined in a study of blood T cell repertoires in COVID-19 (dated by TCRdb to 2020 to 2022). Background for the entire study: Samples from collaborators originated in the United States, Italy and Spain and spanned both the acute and convalescent phases of COVID-19. The material from the prospective study consisted of cDNA or gDNA derived from T cells, B-cell-depleted T cells, or PBMCs. The dataset comprised deeply sampled blood TCRbeta repertoires from subjects exposed to, actively infected with, or recovered from COVID-19. The repertoires were released in a freely available public database intended as a resource for research on the immune response to SARS-CoV-2. The samples were drawn from two sources: the first 160 participants of the ongoing ImmuneRACE study, and about 1,300 subjects contributed by 6 global collaborators. The sample metadata nearly always contained a de-identified subject ID, COVID-19 status, age in years and sex. Where HLA class I and class II types were available, the types were taken from metadata supplied by the sample provider, not from assay-based typing. Overall results and qualifications from the work: Clinical and demographic metadata were provided uncurated, with the amount varying by source and participant.

Including the terminal cysteine and phenylalanine, the CDR3 comprises 14 residues. The retained sequence is limited to the CDR3, 42 bases, with the frame set at the first base. Deletion took 1 base off V and 5 bases off J, with a span of 11 bases between the germline ends. Per the germline V gene, SNHLY is the CDR1 and FYNNEI is the CDR2. Notes on this clone: It has no known antigen specificity. Nothing much larger sits one base from this clone, and base qualities are not available.

Each collaborating institution followed its own protocols to collect whole blood in K2EDTA tubes. For TCRbeta analysis, collaborators shipped samples in one of three forms: frozen whole blood, isolated PBMCs, or DNA extracted from either of those sample types. The immunoSEQ Assay, a bias-controlled multiplex PCR, was used to amplify TCRbeta CDR3 regions from genomic DNA. As for how the authors treated the data: Nucleated cell counts per sample were estimated from amplification of reference gene primers within the assay. Sequence reads were collapsed and filtered to measure the absolute abundance of every unique TCRbeta CDR3 rearrangement. For each sample, productive Simpson clonality was calculated by taking the square root of Simpson's diversity index across productive rearrangements. TCRdb holds this immuneACCESS table with in-frame rearrangements only. Some clones are missing; in checked studies, unresolved V genes explain under half, and the rest has no known cause. Clonal size and the V and J genes are those of that table, whereas D and trimming came from the DNA. A total of about 100,000 clones appear in this sample, about 76% of them only once. The top ten constitute about a quarter of the sample.

The V and J segments used are TRBV2 and TRBJ2-5; TRBD2 is possibly the D segment (6 matching bases). Sequencing used peripheral blood. The sequence was collected from a human donor in a cohort sampled during active COVID-19. For the CDR3, the sequence is CASSEDGRLETQYF. In nucleotides, the sequence is TGTGCCAGCAGTGAAGACGGGAGATTGGAGACCCAGTACTTC. This CDR3, with the reference TRBV2 and TRBJ2-5 proteins standing in past its ends, gives the full variable domain EPEVTQTPSHQVTQMGQEVILRCVPISNHLYFYWYRQILGQKVEFLVSFYNNEISEKSEIFDDQFSVERPDGSNFTLKIRSTKLEDSAMYFCASSEDGRLETQYFGPGTRLLVL.